This TCR beta chain was found in a study of blood T cell repertoires in COVID-19. Germline values: CDR1 LNHDA, CDR2 SQIVND (reference sequence). CDR3 size: 16 residues. V lost 3 bases to trimming and J lost 4 bases, with 13 bases between them. Under the authors' procedure: Amplification of reference gene primers was used by the study to estimate nucleated cell counts. Clones were read by immunoSEQ multiplex PCR, and TCRdb kept only the in-frame ones, dropping some. D and trimming come from the DNA, and the V and J calls and clone size come from that table. The repertoire holds about 87,000 clones, with around 87% as singletons.

Source material: peripheral blood. The chain is built from TRBV19 and TRBJ1-6; no firm D call. The receptor was derived from a human donor with acute or convalescent COVID-19. The donor label of this sample is uncertain. The DNA for the CDR3 is TGTGCCAGTAGTATGTTCTCGGGGAATTATAATTCACCCCTCCACTTT. Encoded protein: CASSMFSGNYNSPLHF.